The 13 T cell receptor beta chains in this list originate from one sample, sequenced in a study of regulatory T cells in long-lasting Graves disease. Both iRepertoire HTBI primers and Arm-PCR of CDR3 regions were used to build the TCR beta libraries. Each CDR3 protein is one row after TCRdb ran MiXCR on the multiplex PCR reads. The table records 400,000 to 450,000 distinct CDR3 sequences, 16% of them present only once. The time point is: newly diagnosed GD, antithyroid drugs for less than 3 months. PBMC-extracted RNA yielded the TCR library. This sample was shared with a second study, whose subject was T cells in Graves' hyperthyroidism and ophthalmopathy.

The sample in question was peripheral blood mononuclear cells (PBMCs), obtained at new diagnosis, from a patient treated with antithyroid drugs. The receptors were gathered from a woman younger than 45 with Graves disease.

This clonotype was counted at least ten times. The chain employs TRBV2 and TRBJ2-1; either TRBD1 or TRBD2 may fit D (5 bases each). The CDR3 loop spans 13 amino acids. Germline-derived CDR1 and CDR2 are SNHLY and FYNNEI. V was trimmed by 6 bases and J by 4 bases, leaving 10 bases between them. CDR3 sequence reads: CASRGDQYNEQFF. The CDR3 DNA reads TGTGCCAGCAGGGGGGACCAATACAATGAGCAGTTCTTC.

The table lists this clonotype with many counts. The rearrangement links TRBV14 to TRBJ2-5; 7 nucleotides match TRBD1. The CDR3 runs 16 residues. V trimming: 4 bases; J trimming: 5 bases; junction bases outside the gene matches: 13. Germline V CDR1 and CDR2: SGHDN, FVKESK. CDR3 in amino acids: CASSPTDRDVLETQYF. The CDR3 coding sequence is TGTGCCAGCAGCCCGACTGACAGGGACGTTCTGGAGACCCAGTACTTC.

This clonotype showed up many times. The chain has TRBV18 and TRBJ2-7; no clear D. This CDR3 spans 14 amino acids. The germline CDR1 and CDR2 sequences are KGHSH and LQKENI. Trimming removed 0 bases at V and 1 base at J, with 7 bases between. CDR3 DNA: TGTGCCAGCTCACCACCCGCGGATTCCTACGAGCAGTACTTC. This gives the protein CASSPPADSYEQYF.

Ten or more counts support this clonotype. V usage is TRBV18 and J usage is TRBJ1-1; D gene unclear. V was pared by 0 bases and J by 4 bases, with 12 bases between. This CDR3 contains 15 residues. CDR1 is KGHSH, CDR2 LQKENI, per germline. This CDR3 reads CASSPPVAGGTEAFF. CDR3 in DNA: TGTGCCAGCTCACCACCAGTTGCGGGCGGCACTGAAGCTTTCTTT.

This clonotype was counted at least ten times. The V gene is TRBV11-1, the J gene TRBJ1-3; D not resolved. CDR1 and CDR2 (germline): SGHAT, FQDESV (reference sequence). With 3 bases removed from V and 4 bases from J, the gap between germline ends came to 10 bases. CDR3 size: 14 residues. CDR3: CASSFGDYGNTIYF. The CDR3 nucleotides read TGTGCCAGCAGCTTCGGTGACTACGGAAACACCATATATTTT.

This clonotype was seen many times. The CDR3 loop is CATTLQANYGYTF. In DNA form, the CDR3 reads TGTGCCACCACCCTACAGGCGAACTATGGCTACACCTTC. V gene TRBV15 combines with J gene TRBJ1-2, with D perhaps matching TRBD1 (5 bases). V lost 7 bases, J lost 2 bases, and 11 bases lay in between. The CDR3 contains 13 residues. Germline loops: CDR1 LNHNV, CDR2 YYDKDF (reference sequence).

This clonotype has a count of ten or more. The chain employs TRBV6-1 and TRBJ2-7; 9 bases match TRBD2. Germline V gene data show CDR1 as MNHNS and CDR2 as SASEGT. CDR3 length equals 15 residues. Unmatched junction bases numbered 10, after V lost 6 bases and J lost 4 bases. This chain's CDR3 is CASRPPTSGSYEQYF. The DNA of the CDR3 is TGTGCCAGCAGACCCCCGACTAGCGGTTCTTACGAGCAGTACTTC.

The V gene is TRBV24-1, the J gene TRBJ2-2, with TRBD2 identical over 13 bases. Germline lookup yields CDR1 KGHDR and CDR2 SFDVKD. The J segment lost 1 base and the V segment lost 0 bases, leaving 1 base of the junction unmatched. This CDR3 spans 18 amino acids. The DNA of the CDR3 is TGTGCCACCAGTGATTTGACTAGCGGGAGGGGGAACACCGGGGAGCTGTTTTTT. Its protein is CATSDLTSGRGNTGELFF.

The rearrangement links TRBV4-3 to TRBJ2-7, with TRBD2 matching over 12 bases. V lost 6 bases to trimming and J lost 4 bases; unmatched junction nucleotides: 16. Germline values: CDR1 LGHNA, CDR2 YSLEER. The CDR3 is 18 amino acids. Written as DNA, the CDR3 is TGCGCCAGCAGTACGGCCCCCCCTAGCGGGAGGGTTACTTACGAGCAGTACTTC. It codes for CASSTAPPSGRVTYEQYF.

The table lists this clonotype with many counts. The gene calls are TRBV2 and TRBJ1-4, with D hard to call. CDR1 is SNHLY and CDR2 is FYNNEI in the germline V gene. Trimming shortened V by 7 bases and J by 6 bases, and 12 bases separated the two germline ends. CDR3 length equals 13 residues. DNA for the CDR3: TGTGCCAGCATGGGTCCATCGGATGAAAAACTGTTTTTT. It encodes CASMGPSDEKLFF.

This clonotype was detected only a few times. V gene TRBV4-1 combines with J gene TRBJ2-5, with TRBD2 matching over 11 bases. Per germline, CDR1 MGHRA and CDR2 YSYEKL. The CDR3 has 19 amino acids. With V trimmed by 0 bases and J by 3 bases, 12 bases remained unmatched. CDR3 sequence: CASSQDHGSGRAVEETQYF. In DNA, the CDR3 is TGCGCCAGCAGCCAAGATCATGGTAGCGGGAGGGCCGTGGAAGAGACCCAGTACTTC.

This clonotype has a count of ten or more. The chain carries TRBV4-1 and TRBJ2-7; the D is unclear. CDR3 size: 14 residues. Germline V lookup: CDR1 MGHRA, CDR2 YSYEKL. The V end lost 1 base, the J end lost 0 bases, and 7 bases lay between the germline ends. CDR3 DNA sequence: TGCGCCAGCAGCCAAGGCTACGCCTCCTACGAGCAGTACTTC. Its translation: CASSQGYASYEQYF.

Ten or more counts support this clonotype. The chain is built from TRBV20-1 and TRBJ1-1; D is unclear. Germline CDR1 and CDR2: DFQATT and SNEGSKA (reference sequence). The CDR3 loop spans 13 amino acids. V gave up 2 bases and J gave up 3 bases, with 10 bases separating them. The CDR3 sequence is CSARRRLDTEAFF. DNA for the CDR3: TGCAGTGCTAGACGTCGGCTTGACACTGAAGCTTTCTTT.